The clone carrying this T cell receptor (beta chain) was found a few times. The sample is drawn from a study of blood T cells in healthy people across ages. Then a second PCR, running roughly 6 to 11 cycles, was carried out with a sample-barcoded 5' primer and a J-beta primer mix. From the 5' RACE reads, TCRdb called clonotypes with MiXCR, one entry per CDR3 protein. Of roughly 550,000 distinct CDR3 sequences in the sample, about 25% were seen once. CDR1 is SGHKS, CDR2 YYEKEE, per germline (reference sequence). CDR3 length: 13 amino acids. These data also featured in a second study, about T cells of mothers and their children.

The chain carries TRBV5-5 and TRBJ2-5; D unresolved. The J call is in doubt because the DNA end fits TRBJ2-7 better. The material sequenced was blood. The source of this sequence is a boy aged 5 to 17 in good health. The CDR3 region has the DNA TGTGCCAGCAGCTTTGACTCAGGTCGCGAGCAGTACTTC. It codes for CASSFDSGREQYF.